A selection of T cell receptor beta chains follows, all from one sample in a study of immune heterogeneity within non-small cell lung tumors. TCRdb redid the calling of the multiplex PCR reads with MiXCR, one entry per CDR3 protein. The profile shows about 20,000 distinct CDR3 sequences, about 30% of them singletons. The specimen was lung tumor tissue. These receptors all stem from a man between 40 and 49 years old with non-small cell lung cancer. CDR3s include the opening cysteine and the closing phenylalanine or tryptophan. Each record gives: CDR3 protein, CDR3 DNA, clone size, V gene, D gene, J gene. D genes are given only for firm matches. Size is stated for part of the rows, as once, few or many counts, or as a class when the clone is expanded.

CDR3: CTSSYGAGGHTDTQYF; DNA: TGTACCAGCAGTTACGGAGCGGGAGGGCACACAGATACGCAGTATTTT; size: once; V: TRBV6-5; D: TRBD2; J: TRBJ2-3
CDR3: CSASRDRVFDEQFF; DNA: TGCAGTGCTAGCCGGGACAGGGTTTTCGATGAGCAGTTCTTC; size: NA; V: TRBV20-1; D: TRBD1; J: TRBJ2-1
CDR3: CSAVLITDTQYF; DNA: TGCAGTGCCGTATTAATAACAGATACGCAGTATTTT; size: few; V: TRBV20-1; D: NA; J: TRBJ2-3
CDR3: CASSCRGSPQETQYF; DNA: TGTGCCAGCAGTTGCCGGGGTAGCCCCCAAGAGACCCAGTACTTC; size: NA; V: TRBV6-5; D: NA; J: TRBJ2-5
CDR3: CASSYSGTAGTGELFF; DNA: TGTGCCAGCAGTTACTCCGGGACTGCCGGAACCGGGGAGCTGTTTTTT; size: few; V: TRBV6-2/TRBV6-3; D: NA; J: TRBJ2-2
CDR3: CASSLGWNTGELFF; DNA: TGTGCCAGCAGCTTAGGCTGGAACACCGGGGAGCTGTTTTTT; size: NA; V: TRBV7-2; D: NA; J: TRBJ2-2
CDR3: CASSLAGALYNEQFF; DNA: TGTGCCAGCAGCTTAGCGGGAGCACTCTACAATGAGCAGTTCTTC; size: few; V: TRBV7-3; D: TRBD2; J: TRBJ2-1
CDR3: CAISLNGETQYF; DNA: TGTGCCATCAGTTTAAATGGCGAGACCCAGTACTTC; size: NA; V: TRBV12-3/TRBV12-4; D: NA; J: TRBJ2-5
CDR3: CASTSGSYEQYF; DNA: TGTGCCAGCACTAGCGGTTCCTACGAGCAGTACTTC; size: medium-sized; V: TRBV6-1; D: TRBD2; J: TRBJ2-7
CDR3: CASSQGRAGRTGELFF; DNA: TGTGCCAGCAGCCAAGGAAGAGCGGGAAGGACCGGGGAGCTGTTTTTT; size: few; V: TRBV3-1; D: TRBD2; J: TRBJ2-2
CDR3: CASSLAGAGNTEAFF; DNA: TGTGCCAGCAGTTTAGCGGGGGCGGGGAACACTGAAGCTTTCTTT; size: many; V: TRBV6-1; D: NA; J: TRBJ1-1
CDR3: CSAGTDQRGYDEQYF; DNA: TGCAGTGCAGGGACAGACCAACGGGGATACGACGAGCAGTACTTC; size: many; V: TRBV20-1; D: TRBD1; J: TRBJ2-7
CDR3: CASRPGTLFDTEAFF; DNA: TGTGCCAGTAGACCCGGGACCCTCTTTGACACTGAAGCTTTCTTT; size: medium-sized; V: TRBV19; D: NA; J: TRBJ1-1
CDR3: CASSPHNGKLFF; DNA: TGTGCCAGCAGCCCTCATAATGGAAAACTGTTTTTT; size: NA; V: TRBV6-1; D: NA; J: TRBJ1-4
CDR3: CASSPLGQQPQHF; DNA: TGTGCCAGCAGCCCCCTCGGGCAGCAGCCCCAGCATTTT; size: many; V: TRBV11-2; D: NA; J: TRBJ1-5
CDR3: CASSRTELDNTIYF; DNA: TGTGCCAGCAGCCGGACCGAACTGGACAACACCATATATTTT; size: medium-sized; V: TRBV6-2/TRBV6-3; D: NA; J: TRBJ1-3
CDR3: CASRGLAGYNEQFF; DNA: TGTGCCAGCAGAGGACTAGCGGGATACAATGAGCAGTTCTTC; size: NA; V: TRBV12-3/TRBV12-4; D: TRBD2; J: TRBJ2-1
CDR3: CSARDRRAQETQYF; DNA: TGCAGTGCTAGAGATCGTAGGGCCCAAGAGACCCAGTACTTC; size: many; V: TRBV20-1; D: NA; J: TRBJ2-5
CDR3: CASSPDRGFHYGYTF; DNA: TGTGCCAGTAGTCCGGACAGGGGCTTCCACTATGGCTACACCTTC; size: medium-sized; V: TRBV19; D: TRBD1; J: TRBJ1-2
CDR3: CATLCRTATRNTEAFF; DNA: TGCGCCACCTTATGCCGGACTGCCACTCGGAACACTGAAGCTTTCTTT; size: NA; V: TRBV10-1; D: NA; J: TRBJ1-1
CDR3: CASSVGVPQETQYF; DNA: TGTGCCAGCAGCGTAGGGGTCCCCCAAGAGACCCAGTACTTC; size: NA; V: TRBV9; D: NA; J: TRBJ2-5
CDR3: CSAPRSDYGYTF; DNA: TGCAGTGCCCCCCGTAGTGACTATGGCTACACCTTC; size: NA; V: TRBV20-1; D: NA; J: TRBJ1-2
CDR3: CASSSGIFAGELFF; DNA: TGTGCCAGCAGCTCCGGGATCTTCGCCGGGGAGCTGTTTTTT; size: many; V: TRBV7-9; D: NA; J: TRBJ2-2